The rows below give T cell receptor beta chains drawn from one sample of a study of lymphopenia after photon versus proton radiotherapy. TCRdb's table, derived via immunoSEQ multiplex PCR, lists solely in-frame clones and lacks some. This sample has 150,000 to 200,000 clones, with 80% to 90% found just once. The sequencing used peripheral blood, collected from a patient treated with photon-based radiotherapy. These receptors were taken from a man in his forties or fifties with gastric cancer. The CDR3 runs from the conserved cysteine through the conserved F or W. The D gene is left open where the match is weak. Rows give clone size only sometimes, using once, few, many, or a class for an expanded clone.

V	J	D	size	DNA	CDR3
TRBV29-1	TRBJ2-7	NA	NA	TGCAGCGTTGCAATAGGGGACGAGCAGTACTTC	CSVAIGDEQYF
TRBV7-9	TRBJ2-2	TRBD1	once	TGTGCCAGCAGCCGACGGAGAACGGGACAGGGGTACACCGGGGAGCTGTTTTTT	CASSRRRTGQGYTGELFF
TRBV27	TRBJ1-1	NA	NA	TGTGCCAGCAGTTTAGGGGGTTTCACAGTGAACACTGAAGCTTTCTTT	CASSLGGFTVNTEAFF
TRBV7-9	TRBJ1-2	NA	NA	TGTGCCAGCAGCTTAGAGGTCTTAAACGATGGCTACACCTTC	CASSLEVLNDGYTF
TRBV7-2	TRBJ2-6	NA	NA	TGTGCCAGCAGCTCCCAACCCTCTGGGGCCAACGTCCTGACTTTC	CASSSQPSGANVLTF
TRBV29-1	TRBJ2-5	TRBD2	NA	TGCAGCGTTGCCCTGCCGGGACTACCCCTCGGGACCCAGTACTTC	CSVALPGLPLGTQYF
TRBV18	TRBJ2-2	TRBD1	NA	TGTGCCAGCTCGATGACCCGACAGGGTGGAACCGGGGAGCTGTTTTTT	CASSMTRQGGTGELFF
TRBV5-1	TRBJ2-1	TRBD2	NA	TGCGCCAGCAGCTTGGATAGCGGGAGTAGCTATGAGCAGTTCTTC	CASSLDSGSSYEQFF
TRBV9	TRBJ1-3	NA	once	TGTGCCAGCAGCGTATCGGGGGCTGGAAACACCATATATTTT	CASSVSGAGNTIYF
TRBV14	TRBJ2-1	TRBD2	NA	TGTGCCAGCAGCTCAAGCGGGAAGAGGTACAATGAGCAGTTCTTC	CASSSSGKRYNEQFF
TRBV27	TRBJ2-2	NA	NA	TGTGCCAGCAGTATCAGGGGACTAAACACCGGGGAGCTGTTTTTT	CASSIRGLNTGELFF
TRBV30	TRBJ2-5	TRBD1	NA	TGTGCCTGGAGCCGGGACAGGGGCCAAGAGACCCAGTACTTC	CAWSRDRGQETQYF
TRBV5-1	TRBJ2-2	NA	NA	TGCGCCAGCAGCATATCCCCAGGGGTGAGCACCGGGGAGCTGTTTTTT	CASSISPGVSTGELFF
TRBV5-1	TRBJ2-3	NA	NA	TGCGCCAGCAGCCTACAGGGTACAGATACGCAGTATTTT	CASSLQGTDTQYF
TRBV5-1	TRBJ1-2	NA	few	TGCGCCAGCAGACCCGGACCAGACGCCGGATTGACGGGTTATGGCTACACCTTC	CASRPGPDAGLTGYGYTF
TRBV28	TRBJ1-2	NA	few	TGTGCCAGCACCCCAGGGAGGCCTAACTATGGCTACACCTTC	CASTPGRPNYGYTF
TRBV4-1	TRBJ2-5	NA	NA	TGCGCCAGCAGCCAAGATTGGGGGGAGACCCAGTACTTC	CASSQDWGETQYF
TRBV7-2	TRBJ2-3	NA	NA	TGTGCCAGCAGCTCCCGGACTGGATCTAGCACAGATACGCAGTATTTT	CASSSRTGSSTDTQYF
TRBV7-6	TRBJ1-3	NA	NA	TGTGCCAGCAGCTTACGGGCCCCTGACAGTCTACGCTCTGGAAACACCATATATTTT	CASSLRAPDSLRSGNTIYF
TRBV4-1	TRBJ1-2	NA	NA	TGCGCCAGCAGCCAAGCCGTGGGGAACTATGGCTACACCTTC	CASSQAVGNYGYTF
TRBV5-4	TRBJ2-5	TRBD2	NA	TGTGCCAGCAGCCCGGGAACTAGCGGGACGGTTAAAGAGACCCAGTACTTC	CASSPGTSGTVKETQYF
TRBV7-2	TRBJ1-5	NA	NA	TGTGCCAGCAGCAAAATAATGGGAGGGCAGGGCAATCAGCCCCAGCATTTT	CASSKIMGGQGNQPQHF
TRBV30	TRBJ2-2	TRBD1	NA	TGTGCCTGGGGACAGGGGGCGGTCGGGGAGCTGTTTTTT	CAWGQGAVGELFF
TRBV19	TRBJ2-1	TRBD2	NA	TGTGCCAGTAAACCGGGACTAGCGGGAGGCTGGAATGAGCAGTTCTTC	CASKPGLAGGWNEQFF
TRBV5-6	TRBJ2-5	TRBD2	NA	TGTGCCAGCAGCTTGTATGGGGAGGGGGAGACCCAGTACTTC	CASSLYGEGETQYF
TRBV5-6	TRBJ2-7	TRBD1	NA	TGTGCCAGCAGCTCTACACTTCCGGGACAGGGGGCCCCCTACGAGCAGTACTTC	CASSSTLPGQGAPYEQYF
TRBV27	TRBJ1-2	NA	NA	TGTGCCAGCCGGACACAGACAGGCGGTGGCTATGGCTACACCTTC	CASRTQTGGGYGYTF
TRBV29-1	TRBJ1-1	TRBD1	NA	TGCAGCGGGAGGGAGGGGGCCTGGGGTTTCTTT	CSGREGAWGFF
TRBV28	TRBJ2-7	NA	few	TGTGCCAGCAGTCGGACAGCCGGGCGGTACGAGCAGTACTTC	CASSRTAGRYEQYF
TRBV5-6	TRBJ2-1	TRBD2	NA	TGTGCCAGCAGCCTCGGACTAGCGGAAACTTACAATGAGCAGTTCTTC	CASSLGLAETYNEQFF
TRBV5-1	TRBJ2-7	TRBD2	NA	TGCGCCAGCAGCGTCGGGACTACCTACGAGCAGTACTTC	CASSVGTTYEQYF
TRBV30	TRBJ2-7	NA	NA	TGTGCCTGGAGTGGCACAGGCTACGAGCAGTACTTC	CAWSGTGYEQYF
TRBV27	TRBJ2-7	NA	NA	TGTGCCAGCAGGAAGCAGGGGTCCTACGAGCAGTACTTC	CASRKQGSYEQYF